The 2 T cell receptor beta chains presented below share a single source sample, sequenced in a study of CD8+CD57+ T cells in acquired aplastic anemia. For CDR3 and TCR beta VDJ profiling, genomic DNA was the template used. TCRdb reprocessed the reads with MiXCR, giving one entry per CDR3 protein. This sample has roughly 200,000 distinct CDR3 sequences, with around 63% found just once. Specimen: sorted CD4+, CD8+, or CD8+CD57+ T cells (not recorded which) from PBMCs. These receptors originate from a human donor in good health.

This chain joins TRBV7-9 and TRBJ2-1; tentative D call: TRBD2 (5 bases). V dropped 1 base and J dropped 6 bases, with 13 bases sitting between them. Germline loops: CDR1 SEHNR, CDR2 FQNEAQ (reference sequence). The CDR3 extends over 15 amino acids. The CDR3 loop reads CASSLGGIMGNEQFF. DNA for the CDR3: TGTGCCAGCAGCTTAGGAGGGATAATGGGCAATGAGCAGTTCTTC.

The V call is TRBV24-1, the J call TRBJ2-3; perhaps D is TRBD1 or TRBD2 (6 bases each). The CDR3 loop spans 16 amino acids. Trimming removed 4 bases from V and 4 bases from J, with 17 bases in between. Germline values: CDR1 KGHDR, CDR2 SFDVKD. The CDR3 loop is CATSETGGLRSDTQYF. CDR3 bases: TGTGCCACCAGTGAGACCGGGGGCCTTCGTTCAGATACGCAGTATTTT.